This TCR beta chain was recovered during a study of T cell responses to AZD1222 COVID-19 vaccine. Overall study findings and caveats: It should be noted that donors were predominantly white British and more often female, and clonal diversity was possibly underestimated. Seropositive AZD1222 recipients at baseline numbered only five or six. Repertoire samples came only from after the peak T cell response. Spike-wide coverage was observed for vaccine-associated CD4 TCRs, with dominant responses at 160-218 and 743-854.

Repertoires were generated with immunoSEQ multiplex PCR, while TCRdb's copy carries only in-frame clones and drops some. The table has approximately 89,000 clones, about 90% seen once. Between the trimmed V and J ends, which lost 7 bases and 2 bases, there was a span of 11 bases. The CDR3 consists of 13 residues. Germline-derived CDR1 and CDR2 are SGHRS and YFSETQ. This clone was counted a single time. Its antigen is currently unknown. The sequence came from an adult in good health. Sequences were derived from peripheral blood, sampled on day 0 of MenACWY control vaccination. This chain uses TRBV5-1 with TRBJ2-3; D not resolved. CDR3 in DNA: TGCGCCAGCGGAAAGCAGACCACAGATACGCAGTATTTT. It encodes CASGKQTTDTQYF.